Below, 28 T cell receptor beta chains from the same sample are listed, as sequenced in a study of T-cell reconstitution after alpha-beta-depleted transplantation in children. Researchers prepared the TCRbeta library using unique molecular identifiers, the study reports. TCRdb used MiXCR to reprocess the PCR reads, holding one entry per CDR3 protein. In the table there are 200,000 to 250,000 distinct CDR3 sequences, 8% to 9.5% of which are singletons. This material consisted of PBMCs from the stem cell graft donor, taken from the stem cell graft. These receptor sequences come from a human donor who donated a stem cell graft to a child with acute lymphoblastic leukemia.

This clonotype came up a few times. The V and J genes are TRBV27 and TRBJ1-2; D gene ambiguous. The germline V gene encodes CDR1 MNHEY and CDR2 SMNVEV (reference sequence). The CDR3 is made up of 11 amino acids. Trimming pared 6 bases from V and 0 bases from J, leaving 2 bases between. CDR3 coding DNA: TGTGCCAGCAGAACTAACTATGGCTACACCTTC. This sequence encodes CASRTNYGYTF.

V is TRBV18 and J is TRBJ1-1; the D gene is possibly TRBD1 (6 bases). V was pared by 1 base and J by 4 bases, with 10 bases between. This CDR3 is 14 amino acids long. Germline CDR1 KGHSH, CDR2 LQKENI. CDR3 sequence: CASSPQGDLTEAFF. The CDR3 DNA is TGTGCCAGCTCACCACAGGGGGACCTCACTGAAGCTTTCTTT.

The rearrangement uses TRBV4-1 and TRBJ1-1; D might be TRBD1 (6 bases). Trimming removed 0 bases from V and 10 bases from J, with 18 bases in between. Germline lookup yields CDR1 MGHRA and CDR2 YSYEKL. The CDR3 extends over 15 amino acids. The CDR3 region has the DNA TGCGCCAGCAGCCAAGAAGTTACAGGGACCCGTGGAGCTTTCTTT. Amino acid sequence: CASSQEVTGTRGAFF.

The gene calls are TRBV12-3 or TRBV12-4 and TRBJ2-5; D perhaps matches TRBD1 (6 bases). The CDR3 covers 14 residues. Trimming took 3 bases from V and 0 from J, leaving 8 bases between them. The chain's CDR3 is CASSFRTDQETQYF. DNA for the CDR3: TGTGCCAGCAGTTTCCGGACAGACCAAGAGACCCAGTACTTC.

This clonotype has only one observation. The chain links TRBV10-2 to TRBJ2-3; 11 nucleotides align to TRBD2. Germline V CDR1 and CDR2: WSHSY, SAAADI. V lost 7 bases, J lost 1 base, and 4 bases stayed unmatched. The CDR3 covers 15 residues. Here the CDR3 DNA reads TGCGCCAGCATTCTGACTAGCGGGGGCACAGATACGCAGTATTTT. Its protein product is CASILTSGGTDTQYF.

The V call is TRBV5-1, the J call TRBJ1-1; D is unresolved. The germline V gene encodes CDR1 SGHRS and CDR2 YFSETQ. V lost 0 bases to trimming and J lost 2 bases, with 14 bases between them. This CDR3 spans 16 amino acids. CDR3 DNA sequence: TGCGCCAGCAGCTTGGAAGGGAGGGAACTTAACACTGAAGCTTTCTTT. Protein: CASSLEGRELNTEAFF. Full variable domain (remainder filled in from reference TRBV5-1 and TRBJ1-1): KAGVTQTPRYLIKTRGQQVTLSCSPISGHRSVSWYQQTPGQGLQFLFEYFSETQRNKGNFPGRFSGRQFSNSRSEMNVSTLELGDSALYLCASSLEGRELNTEAFFGQGTRLTVV.

This clonotype was seen just once. CDR3 in amino acids: CASSVGGSYNEQFF. CDR3 DNA: TGTGCCAGCAGTGTCGGGGGCTCCTACAATGAGCAGTTCTTC. V usage is TRBV6-1 and J usage is TRBJ2-1, with D maybe TRBD2 (6 bases). Germline-derived CDR1 and CDR2 are MNHNS and SASEGT. The V end was cut by 4 bases, the J end by 0 bases, with 7 bases between. The CDR3 runs 14 residues.

This clonotype came up many times. The chain employs TRBV5-1 and TRBJ1-1; perhaps TRBD1 as D (5 bases). Germline values: CDR1 SGHRS, CDR2 YFSETQ. The length of the CDR3 is 17 residues. V lost 0 bases to trimming and J lost 3 bases, with 18 bases between them. The CDR3 DNA sequence: TGCGCCAGCAGCTTGGGGGTATGGGGGAAGCGGGACACTGAAGCTTTCTTT. This gives the protein CASSLGVWGKRDTEAFF.

This clonotype was picked up a small number of times. J is TRBJ2-1 and V is TRBV5-1; TRBD2 agrees at 8 bases. V shed 3 bases, J shed 6 bases, and the junction held 8 bases outside the gene matches. The CDR3 is 15 residues long. Germline CDR1 and CDR2: SGHRS and YFSETQ. The CDR3 spells CASSYSGGPGNEQFF. For the CDR3, the DNA is TGCGCCAGCAGCTATTCGGGGGGGCCGGGCAATGAGCAGTTCTTC.

In its sample, this clonotype was seen a few times. This CDR3 reads CASSLERTGEQYF. In DNA form, the CDR3 reads TGCGCCAGCAGCTTGGAGCGGACAGGCGAGCAGTACTTC. The V call is TRBV5-1, the J call TRBJ2-7, with TRBD1 identical over 7 bases. J was trimmed by 6 bases and V by 0 bases; bases with no gene match: 3. Germline V gene lookup returns CDR1 SGHRS and CDR2 YFSETQ. CDR3 length equals 13 residues.

The J gene is TRBJ1-4, the V gene TRBV30; D ambiguous. With 5 bases removed from V and 8 bases from J, the gap between germline ends came to 15 bases. CDR1 and CDR2 from the germline V gene are GTSNPN and SVGIG (reference sequence). The CDR3 has 13 amino acids. The chain's CDR3 is CAWEDPRAEKLFF. As DNA, the CDR3 is TGTGCCTGGGAGGACCCCCGGGCGGAAAAACTGTTTTTT.

This clonotype was seen ten or more times. This rearrangement joins TRBV10-3 to TRBJ2-7; D may be TRBD1 (5 bases). Germline CDR1 ENHRY, CDR2 SYGVKD. The CDR3 covers 14 residues. V dropped 6 bases and J dropped 5 bases, with 17 bases sitting between them. CDR3 coding DNA: TGTGCCATCAGGTCTGAAGGGGTCCAGAACGAGCAGTACTTC. It yields the protein CAIRSEGVQNEQYF.

The sample holds a few counts of this clonotype. V and J are TRBV2 and TRBJ2-2; no clear D. The CDR3 length is 15 residues. Germline-derived CDR1 and CDR2 are SNHLY and FYNNEI. Trimming took 2 bases from V and 3 from J, leaving 10 bases between them. This CDR3 reads CASSELPSHTGELFF. Here the CDR3 DNA reads TGTGCCAGCAGTGAACTACCCTCTCACACCGGGGAGCTGTTTTTT.

The chain has TRBV20-1 and TRBJ2-5, with 11 bases that match TRBD1. V gave up 6 bases and J gave up 3 bases; unmatched junction bases: 6. Germline V CDR1 and CDR2: DFQATT, SNEGSKA (reference sequence). The CDR3 spans 14 residues. In DNA, the CDR3 is TGCAGTGCAACCGGACAGGGGGCAAAAGAGACCCAGTACTTC. It translates to CSATGQGAKETQYF.

This clonotype is a singleton in its sample. A much more abundant neighbour one base away suggests this may be a read error. This chain joins TRBV4-2 and TRBJ2-3; D is possibly TRBD2 (5 bases). The CDR3 is made up of 14 amino acids. Trimming stripped 3 bases from V and 6 bases from J, with 13 bases between. CDR1 is LGHNA and CDR2 is YNFKEQ in the germline V gene. The chain's CDR3 is CASSHGETTDTQYF. DNA of the CDR3: TGTGCCAGCAGCCATGGGGAGACAACGGATACGCAGTATTTT.

This rearrangement joins TRBV5-6 to TRBJ1-2, with D unresolved. V lost 1 base to trimming and J lost 3 bases, with 16 bases between them. This CDR3 is built from 16 residues. Germline V gene data show CDR1 as SGHDT and CDR2 as YYEEEE. As DNA, the CDR3 is TGTGCCAGCAGCTTGCGGGCCCAGAGCCGGGACTATGGCTACACCTTC. Translation: CASSLRAQSRDYGYTF.

This clonotype was seen a few times. The chain joins TRBV18 to TRBJ2-7, with D tentatively TRBD1 (6 bases). CDR3 size: 14 residues. CDR1 is KGHSH and CDR2 is LQKENI in the germline V gene. V shed 4 bases and J shed 4 bases, with 14 bases lying between them. The CDR3 protein is CASSLSGGEYEQYF. The CDR3 coding sequence is TGTGCCAGCTCACTCAGTGGGGGCGAGTACGAGCAGTACTTC.

The CDR3 DNA follows: TGCGCCAGCAGCACGAAGATGACAGGGAACACTGAAGCTTTCTTT. Protein product: CASSTKMTGNTEAFF. The chain recombines TRBV5-1 with TRBJ1-1; weak D call: TRBD1 (6 bases). This CDR3 is 15 amino acids long. Trimming removed 4 bases at V and 1 base at J, with 14 bases between. The germline CDR1 and CDR2 sequences are SGHRS and YFSETQ.

This clonotype was seen only a few times. CDR3 residues: CASSQEFGGAYNEQFF. The CDR3 coding sequence is TGTGCCAGCAGCCAAGAGTTCGGGGGGGCCTACAATGAGCAGTTCTTC. The chain employs TRBV3-1 and TRBJ2-1; 8 nucleotides align to TRBD2. Per germline, CDR1 LGHDT and CDR2 YNNKEL (reference sequence). Trimming cost V 0 bases and J 2 bases; bases outside gene matches: 3. This CDR3 has 16 amino acids.

The chain recombines TRBV3-1 with TRBJ1-5; D ambiguous. Deletions cut 5 bases from V and 1 base from J, with 9 bases between. The CDR3 contains 14 residues. CDR1 and CDR2 (germline): LGHDT, YNNKEL (reference sequence). The CDR3 nucleotides are TGTGCCAGCAGCGGACGGAGCAGCAATCAGCCCCAGCATTTT. Protein: CASSGRSSNQPQHF. The full variable domain, completed using reference TRBV3-1 and TRBJ1-5, is DTAVSQTPKYLVTQMGNDKSIKCEQNLGHDTMYWYKQDSKKFLKIMFSYNNKELIINETVPNRFSPKSPDKAHLNLHINSLELGDSAVYFCASSGRSSNQPQHFGDGTRLSIL.

This clonotype was picked up a small number of times. The rearrangement links TRBV6-5 to TRBJ1-5, with a possible D match to TRBD1 (5 bases). This CDR3 comprises 12 residues. V was clipped by 4 bases and J by 6 bases, with 7 bases between them. CDR1 and CDR2 (germline): MNHEY, SVGAGI. The CDR3 reads CASSSGIQPQHF. For the CDR3, the DNA is TGTGCCAGCAGTTCAGGGATTCAGCCCCAGCATTTT.

The rearrangement links TRBV10-3 to TRBJ1-2; 7 nucleotides line up with TRBD1. V dropped 8 bases and J dropped 0; count of bases not matched to a gene: 12. The CDR3 contains 16 residues. Germline loops: CDR1 ENHRY, CDR2 SYGVKD. The CDR3 sequence is CAIGATGAATNYGYTF. DNA of the CDR3: TGTGCCATCGGCGCCACAGGGGCCGCTACTAACTATGGCTACACCTTC.

In its sample, this clonotype was seen a few times. The V call is TRBV7-2, the J call TRBJ1-3, with D maybe TRBD1 (6 bases). The CDR3 has 16 residues. V shed 5 bases and J shed 3 bases, with 17 bases lying between them. Germline CDR1 is SGHTA and CDR2 is FQGNSA. CDR3 bases: TGTGCCAGCAGCCCCACGGGGGGGCTGGGTGGAAACACCATATATTTT. Its translation: CASSPTGGLGGNTIYF.

This clonotype was seen at least ten times. J is TRBJ1-5 and V is TRBV7-9; 9 bases are shared with TRBD1. With V trimmed by 6 bases and J by 3 bases, 6 bases remained unmatched. Germline V lookup: CDR1 SEHNR, CDR2 FQNEAQ (reference sequence). CDR3 length equals 15 residues. The CDR3: CASSSTGGSNQPQHF. The DNA of the CDR3 is TGTGCCAGCAGTTCCACAGGGGGCTCCAATCAGCCCCAGCATTTT.

The chain has TRBV20-1 and TRBJ1-3; 12 bases map to TRBD1. The ends lost 2 bases at V and 0 bases at J; junction bases unmatched: 5. The CDR3 loop spans 17 amino acids. The germline V gene has CDR1 DFQATT and CDR2 SNEGSKA (reference sequence). The CDR3: CSARRDRGQGSGNTIYF. CDR3 nucleotides: TGCAGTGCTAGACGGGACAGGGGGCAAGGCTCTGGAAACACCATATATTTT.

This chain joins TRBV12-3 or TRBV12-4 and TRBJ2-5; 8 positions agree with TRBD1. V lost 5 bases, J lost 6 bases, and 8 bases stayed unmatched. The CDR3 has 14 residues. CDR3 coding DNA: TGTGCCAGCAGTCCCCCTGACAGGGGAAAGACCCAGTACTTC. Amino acid sequence: CASSPPDRGKTQYF.

At least ten counts were recorded for this clonotype. The V gene is TRBV4-2, the J gene TRBJ2-5, with D perhaps matching TRBD1 or TRBD2 (5 bases each). The germline V and J ends were trimmed by 0 bases and 2 bases, with 13 bases remaining between them. Germline lookup yields CDR1 LGHNA and CDR2 YNFKEQ. CDR3 size: 16 residues. The CDR3 region has the DNA TGTGCCAGCAGCCAAGATGCAAGGGGACGGCAAGAGACCCAGTACTTC. Its translation: CASSQDARGRQETQYF.

The table lists this clonotype with many counts. The rearrangement joins TRBV3-1 to TRBJ1-2; D ambiguous. V was shortened by 4 bases and J by 5 bases, with 17 bases between the two germline ends. The germline gives CDR1 LGHDT, CDR2 YNNKEL (reference sequence). The CDR3 extends over 15 amino acids. The CDR3 DNA is TGTGCCAGCAGCCCCCGGGTTCAAGAGGTTTATGGCTACACCTTC. This sequence encodes CASSPRVQEVYGYTF. Together with reference TRBV3-1 and TRBJ1-2, the CDR3 gives the full variable domain: DTAVSQTPKYLVTQMGNDKSIKCEQNLGHDTMYWYKQDSKKFLKIMFSYNNKELIINETVPNRFSPKSPDKAHLNLHINSLELGDSAVYFCASSPRVQEVYGYTFGSGTRLTVV.